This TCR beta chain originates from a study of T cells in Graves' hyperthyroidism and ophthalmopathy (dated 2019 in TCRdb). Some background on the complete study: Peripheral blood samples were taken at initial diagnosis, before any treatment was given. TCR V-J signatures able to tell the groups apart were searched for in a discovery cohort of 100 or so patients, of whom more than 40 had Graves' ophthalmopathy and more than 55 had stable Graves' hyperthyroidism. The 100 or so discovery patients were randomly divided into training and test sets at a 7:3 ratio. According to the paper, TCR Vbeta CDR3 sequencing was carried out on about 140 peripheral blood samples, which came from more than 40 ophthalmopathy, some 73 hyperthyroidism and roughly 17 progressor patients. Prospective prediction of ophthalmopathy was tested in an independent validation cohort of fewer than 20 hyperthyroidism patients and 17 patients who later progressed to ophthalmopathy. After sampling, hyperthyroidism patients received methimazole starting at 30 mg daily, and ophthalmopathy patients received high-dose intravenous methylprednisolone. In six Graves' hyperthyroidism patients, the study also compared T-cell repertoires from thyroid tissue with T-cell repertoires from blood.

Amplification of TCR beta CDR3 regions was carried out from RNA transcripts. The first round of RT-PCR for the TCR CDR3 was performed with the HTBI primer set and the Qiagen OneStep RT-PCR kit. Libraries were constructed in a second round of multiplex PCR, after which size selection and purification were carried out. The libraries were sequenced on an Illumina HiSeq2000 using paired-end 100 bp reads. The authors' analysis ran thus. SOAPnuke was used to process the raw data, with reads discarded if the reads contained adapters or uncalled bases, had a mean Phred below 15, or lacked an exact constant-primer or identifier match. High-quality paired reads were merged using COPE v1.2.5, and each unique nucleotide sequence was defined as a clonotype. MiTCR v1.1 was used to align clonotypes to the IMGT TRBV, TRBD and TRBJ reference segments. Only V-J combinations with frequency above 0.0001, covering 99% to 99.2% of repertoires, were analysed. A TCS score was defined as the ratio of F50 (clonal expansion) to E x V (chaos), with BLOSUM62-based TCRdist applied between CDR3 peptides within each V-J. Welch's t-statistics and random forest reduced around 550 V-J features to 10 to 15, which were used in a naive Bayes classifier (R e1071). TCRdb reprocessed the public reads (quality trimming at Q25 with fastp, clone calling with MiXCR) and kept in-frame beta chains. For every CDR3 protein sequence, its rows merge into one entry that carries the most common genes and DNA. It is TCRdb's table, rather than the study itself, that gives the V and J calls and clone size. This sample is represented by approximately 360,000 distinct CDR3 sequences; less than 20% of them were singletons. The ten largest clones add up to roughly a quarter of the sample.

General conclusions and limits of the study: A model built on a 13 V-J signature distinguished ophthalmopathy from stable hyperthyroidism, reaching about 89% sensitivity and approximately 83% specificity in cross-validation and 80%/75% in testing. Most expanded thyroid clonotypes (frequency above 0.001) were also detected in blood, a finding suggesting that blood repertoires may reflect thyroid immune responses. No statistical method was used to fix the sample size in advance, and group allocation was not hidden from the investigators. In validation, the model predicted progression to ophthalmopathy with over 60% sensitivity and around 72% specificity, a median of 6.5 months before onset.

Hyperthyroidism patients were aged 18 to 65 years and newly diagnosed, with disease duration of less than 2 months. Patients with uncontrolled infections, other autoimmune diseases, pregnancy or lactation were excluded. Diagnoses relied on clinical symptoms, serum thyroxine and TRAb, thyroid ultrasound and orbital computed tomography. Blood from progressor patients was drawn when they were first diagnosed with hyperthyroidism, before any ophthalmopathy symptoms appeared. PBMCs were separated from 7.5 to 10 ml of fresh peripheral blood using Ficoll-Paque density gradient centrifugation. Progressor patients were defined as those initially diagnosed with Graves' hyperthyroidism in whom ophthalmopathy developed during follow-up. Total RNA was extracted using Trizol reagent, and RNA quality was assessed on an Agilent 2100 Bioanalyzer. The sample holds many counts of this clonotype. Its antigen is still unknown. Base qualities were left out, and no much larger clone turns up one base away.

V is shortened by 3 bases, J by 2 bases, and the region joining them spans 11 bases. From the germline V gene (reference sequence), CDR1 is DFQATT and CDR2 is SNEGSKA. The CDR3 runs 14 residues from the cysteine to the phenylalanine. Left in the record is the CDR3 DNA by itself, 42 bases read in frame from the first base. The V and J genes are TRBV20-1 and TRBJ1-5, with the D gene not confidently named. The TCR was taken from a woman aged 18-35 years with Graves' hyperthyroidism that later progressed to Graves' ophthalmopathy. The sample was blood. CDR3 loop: CSARDGTGNQPQHF. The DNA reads TGCAGTGCTAGGGATGGAACCGGCAATCAGCCCCAGCATTTT.